The clone carrying this T cell receptor beta chain occurred once. Source study methods: Quantification of nucleated cells was approximated via reference gene primer amplification. TCRdb keeps only in-frame clones here, not all; method: immunoSEQ multiplex PCR. The V and J calls and clone size are taken from that table; D and trimming were inferred from the DNA. The table shows approximately 31,000 clones, with more than 90% occurring only once. The data stem from a study of blood T cell repertoires in COVID-19. The wider study: The samples span acute and convalescent COVID-19 from the United States, Italy and Spain. PBMCs, B-cell-depleted T cells, or T cells were the source of the cDNA or gDNA that made up the material.

The source is a human donor in a cohort sampled during active COVID-19. Input material: peripheral blood.

Here the CDR3 reads CASSWGVAPNTIYF. CDR3 in DNA: TGTGCCAGCAGCTGGGGGGTCGCGCCGAACACCATATATTTT. The genes are TRBV5-6 and TRBJ1-3; possible D gene TRBD1, 5 bases. There are 14 residues in the CDR3. Germline V CDR1 and CDR2: SGHDT, YYEEEE. Trimming pared 3 bases from V and 7 bases from J, leaving 14 bases between.